This T cell receptor beta chain was sequenced for a study of T cells after yellow fever vaccination. Each CDR3 protein gets one entry after TCRdb re-called the 5' RACE reads with MiXCR. The repertoire holds about 550,000 distinct CDR3 sequences, with under 25% as singletons. CDR1 and CDR2 from the germline V gene are SGHRS and YFSETQ. CDR3 size: 15 residues. V shed 1 base, J shed 2 bases, and the junction held 5 bases outside the gene matches. This chain joins TRBV5-1 and TRBJ2-7, with 8 bases aligning to TRBD1. Sequencing used PBMCs, obtained 15 days after the yellow fever booster vaccination. This TCR came from a man aged 30 to 45 who received the YFV17D yellow fever vaccine. Written as DNA, the CDR3 is TGCGCCAGCAGCTTGACAGGGGGTTCGCCCTACGAGCAGTACTTC. Protein: CASSLTGGSPYEQYF.